Sequencing of this T cell receptor (beta chain) was carried out in a study of regulatory T cells in long-lasting Graves disease. Study observations and caveats: Analysis covered peripheral blood alone, not thyroid tissue. Favoring TRBV28, TRBJ1-2 and TRBJ2-5 was a feature seen in persistent disease. Public clonotype sharing was higher in persistent than newly diagnosed patients.

HTBI primers from iRepertoire and Arm-PCR of CDR3 regions yielded the TCR beta libraries. Using its own MiXCR run on the multiplex PCR reads, TCRdb lists one record per CDR3 protein. Of a few hundred thousand distinct CDR3 sequences in the sample, around 18% were seen once. This clonotype was counted ten times or more. Its specificity is not known. The time point was: newly diagnosed GD, antithyroid drugs for less than 3 months. Isolated PBMC RNA provided the starting material for the TCR library. Approximately 9-milliliter peripheral blood samples went into EDTA tubes. The germline gives CDR1 LGHDT, CDR2 YNNKEL (reference sequence). Losses at the gene ends were 4 bases for V and 4 bases for J; bases not matched to a gene: 7. The CDR3 covers 17 residues.

The clonotype originates from a female donor with Graves disease. The V and J genes are TRBV3-1 and TRBJ2-1, with TRBD2 matching over 13 bases. Specimen: peripheral blood mononuclear cells (PBMCs), collected at new diagnosis, from a patient treated with antithyroid drugs. CDR3 region: CASSPYGLAGAYNEQFF. The CDR3, as DNA: TGTGCCAGCAGCCCCTACGGACTAGCGGGAGCGTACAATGAGCAGTTCTTC.